Below, 20 T cell receptor beta chains from the same sample are listed, as sequenced in a study of cytomegalovirus exposure and HLA in healthy donors. PCR was performed using 60 Vbeta and 13 Jbeta primers. The table came from immunoSEQ multiplex PCR; TCRdb's copy has only in-frame clones and leaves some out. The sample has about 170,000 clones; 65% to 85% are singletons. Sequencing was performed on PBMCs. Receptors were obtained from a woman aged 50 to 65 in good health and CMV-seropositive.

This chain links TRBV5-8 with TRBJ2-5; 11 positions agree with TRBD2. Germline lookup yields CDR1 SGHTS and CDR2 YDEGEE. The CDR3 covers 15 residues. V shed 3 bases, J shed 4 bases, and the junction held 5 bases outside the gene matches. CDR3 nucleotide sequence: TGTGCCAGCAGCTCCCAGGGACTAGCGGTAGAGACCCAGTACTTC. Amino acids: CASSSQGLAVETQYF.

V and J are TRBV9 and TRBJ1-3, with D perhaps matching TRBD1 (6 bases). CDR3 length: 14 residues. Germline CDR1 SGDLS, CDR2 YYNGEE. V gave up 7 bases and J gave up 6 bases, with 17 bases separating them. The CDR3 nucleotides are TGTGCCAGCTCAACTTGGCAGGGGTCAAACACCATATATTTT. Residues: CASSTWQGSNTIYF. Looking up the rest from reference TRBV9 and TRBJ1-3 gives the full variable domain: DSGVTQTPKHLITATGQRVTLRCSPRSGDLSVYWYQQSLDQGLQFLIQYYNGEERAKGNILERFSAQQFPDLHSELNLSSLELGDSALYFCASSTWQGSNTIYFGEGSWLTVV.

The V and J genes are TRBV27 and TRBJ2-7; 12 bases fit TRBD2. The length of the CDR3 is 17 residues. V trimming: 0 bases; J trimming: 7 bases; junction bases outside the gene matches: 10. The germline gives CDR1 MNHEY, CDR2 SMNVEV (reference sequence). CDR3 bases: TGTGCCAGCAGTTTATCGATTCCTAGCGGGAGGGTGGGTGAGCAGTACTTC. Its protein product is CASSLSIPSGRVGEQYF.

The chain recombines TRBV5-1 with TRBJ1-2; 7 positions match TRBD1. J lost 5 bases, V lost 1 base, and 8 bases had no gene match. The CDR3 is 15 amino acids. The V gene's germline CDR1 is SGHRS and CDR2 YFSETQ. The CDR3 is CASSLLGTDIYGYTF. The CDR3 nucleotides are TGCGCCAGCAGCTTGTTGGGGACAGATATTTATGGCTACACCTTC.

This clone was detected only once. V gene TRBV5-4 combines with J gene TRBJ1-3; 10 nucleotides match TRBD1. Germline values: CDR1 SGHNT, CDR2 YYREEE (reference sequence). This CDR3 is 17 amino acids long. With V trimmed by 0 bases and J by 4 bases, 7 bases remained unmatched. CDR3 loop: CASSLGRGQGSGNTIYF. DNA for the CDR3: TGTGCCAGCAGCTTGGGTAGGGGACAGGGGTCAGGAAACACCATATATTTT.

The rearrangement links TRBV19 to TRBJ2-7; TRBD2 matches 15 bases. The CDR3 runs 16 residues. V shed 5 bases, J shed 6 bases, and the junction held 8 bases outside the gene matches. The germline V gene encodes CDR1 LNHDA and CDR2 SQIVND (reference sequence). CDR3 in amino acids: CASSVGTSGGPREQYF. In nucleotides, the CDR3 is TGTGCCAGTAGTGTCGGGACTAGCGGGGGGCCACGCGAGCAGTACTTC.

DNA of the CDR3: TGTGCCAGCAGCTGGCTGAATGAAAAACTGTTTTTT. This sequence encodes CASSWLNEKLFF. The rearrangement links TRBV7-2 to TRBJ1-4, with unresolved D. With 4 bases removed from V and 5 bases from J, the gap between germline ends came to 5 bases. CDR3 length equals 12 residues. The germline V gene encodes CDR1 SGHTA and CDR2 FQGNSA.

The V gene is TRBV29-1, the J gene TRBJ1-2, with D perhaps TRBD1 (5 bases). This CDR3 contains 12 residues. Per the germline V gene, CDR1 is SQVTM and CDR2 is ANQGSEA. Trimming cost V 0 bases and J 10 bases, with 12 bases left between them. The DNA of the CDR3 is TGCAGCGTTGAAGATCGCGGAGGGGACTACACCTTC. This gives the protein CSVEDRGGDYTF.

The chain links TRBV7-2 to TRBJ2-3, with 7 bases matching TRBD2. V gave up 6 bases and J gave up 1 base; unmatched junction bases: 4. Germline V gene lookup returns CDR1 SGHTA and CDR2 FQGNSA. The CDR3 is made up of 14 amino acids. The CDR3 region has the DNA TGTGCCAGCAGTGAGGCGGGGGGCACAGATACGCAGTATTTT. It encodes CASSEAGGTDTQYF.

The V and J genes are TRBV7-2 and TRBJ1-4; D call uncertain. Germline V gene lookup returns CDR1 SGHTA and CDR2 FQGNSA. This CDR3 is 16 amino acids long. The V end was cut by 6 bases, the J end by 0 bases, with 14 bases between. The CDR3 bases are TGTGCCAGCAGAACTACAAGCGCTGCAACTAATGAAAAACTGTTTTTT. Its protein product is CASRTTSAATNEKLFF.

The rearrangement uses TRBV7-6 and TRBJ1-1, with 8 bases matching TRBD1. CDR3 length equals 17 residues. V lost 0 bases and J lost 1; bases outside the gene matches: 7. The germline V gene has CDR1 SGHVS and CDR2 FNYEAQ. The CDR3: CASSLARTGQGNTEAFF. Here the CDR3 DNA reads TGTGCCAGCAGCTTAGCGCGGACAGGGCAGGGGAACACTGAAGCTTTCTTT.

The chain's CDR3 is CASSPRTSGNTGELFF. The CDR3 bases are TGTGCCAGCTCACCAAGGACTAGCGGGAACACCGGGGAGCTGTTTTTT. The rearrangement joins TRBV18 to TRBJ2-2, with 10 bases aligning to TRBD2. Germline V gene lookup returns CDR1 KGHSH and CDR2 LQKENI. The trim removed 2 bases at V and 1 base at J, leaving 1 base unmatched. The CDR3 is made up of 16 amino acids. Supplemented by reference TRBV18 and TRBJ2-2, the full variable domain reads NAGVMQNPRHLVRRRGQEARLRCSPMKGHSHVYWYRQLPEEGLKFMVYLQKENIIDESGMPKERFSAEFPKEGPSILRIQQVVRGDSAAYFCASSPRTSGNTGELFFGEGSRLTVL.

J is TRBJ1-1 and V is TRBV29-1; TRBD1 matches at 9 bases. Germline CDR1 is SQVTM and CDR2 is ANQGSEA. The CDR3 has 13 residues. V lost 7 bases, J lost 4 bases, and 7 bases stayed unmatched. CDR3 amino acids: CSGLRDRATEAFF. Written as DNA, the CDR3 is TGCAGCGGCCTCCGGGACAGGGCCACTGAAGCTTTCTTT.

The chain joins TRBV30 to TRBJ2-5; D gene uncertain. The CDR3 spans 14 residues. The germline V gene encodes CDR1 GTSNPN and CDR2 SVGIG (reference sequence). Deletions cut 0 bases from V and 5 bases from J, with 13 bases between. In DNA form, the CDR3 reads TGTGCCTGGAGTGTACATCAGCGAGGCGAGACCCAGTACTTC. Its protein is CAWSVHQRGETQYF.

This rearrangement joins TRBV29-1 to TRBJ1-2; D not resolved. The CDR3 extends over 14 amino acids. Trimming removed 6 bases from V and 8 bases from J, with 22 bases in between. CDR1 is SQVTM and CDR2 is ANQGSEA in the germline V gene. The CDR3 DNA is TGCAGCGTGAGGGTCGCGGGTGCCGGCAGCGGCTACACCTTC. It translates to CSVRVAGAGSGYTF.

V usage is TRBV5-1 and J usage is TRBJ2-3, with D perhaps matching TRBD2 (6 bases). Germline V CDR1 and CDR2: SGHRS, YFSETQ. The CDR3 length is 14 residues. V was clipped by 7 bases and J by 2 bases, with 14 bases between them. The CDR3 DNA is TGCGCCAGCGGGGAGCGGGCGTCCACAGATACGCAGTATTTT. Its translation is CASGERASTDTQYF.

This clone was seen once. The junction shows a germline mismatch at one end, possibly a read error. The rearrangement links TRBV7-9 to TRBJ1-1; maybe TRBD1 (6 bases). Germline CDR1 SEHNR, CDR2 FQNEAQ (reference sequence). The CDR3 is 17 residues long. DNA of the CDR3: TGTGTCAGCAGCCAACAACAGGGAGGGTGGATGAACACTGAAGCTTTCTTT. Residues: CVSSQQQGGWMNTEAFF.

The chain uses TRBV4-2 and TRBJ2-1; maybe TRBD2 (5 bases). With 4 bases removed from V and 6 bases from J, the gap between germline ends came to 16 bases. The CDR3 loop spans 15 amino acids. Germline-derived CDR1 and CDR2 are LGHNA and YNFKEQ. The CDR3 coding sequence is TGTGCCAGCAGCCCGGACGGAGGAATAGGCAATGAGCAGTTCTTC. The encoded protein is CASSPDGGIGNEQFF.

The rearrangement links TRBV27 to TRBJ1-6, with D possibly being TRBD1 (5 bases). Germline V gene data show CDR1 as MNHEY and CDR2 as SMNVEV (reference sequence). There are 21 residues in the CDR3. V was clipped by 3 bases and J by 3 bases, with 27 bases between them. The CDR3 DNA is TGTGCCAGCAGTTTGTGGGGCCCCAGACAGTCCCGCGACCACTATAATTCACCCCTCCACTTT. Translation gives CASSLWGPRQSRDHYNSPLHF.

This clone showed up just once. V gene TRBV28 combines with J gene TRBJ2-1; possibly TRBD1 for D (7 bases). The length of the CDR3 is 15 residues. The V end was cut by 6 bases, the J end by 5 bases, with 17 bases between. Germline V lookup: CDR1 MDHEN, CDR2 SYDVKM. As DNA, the CDR3 is TGTGCCAGCAGACCAGGGGGGCTATCTCACAATGAGCAGTTCTTC. This encodes CASRPGGLSHNEQFF. Full variable domain (rest looked up from reference TRBV28 and TRBJ2-1): DVKVTQSSRYLVKRTGEKVFLECVQDMDHENMFWYRQDPGLGLRLIYFSYDVKMKEKGDIPEGYSVSREKKERFSLILESASTNQTSMYLCASRPGGLSHNEQFFGPGTRLTVL.